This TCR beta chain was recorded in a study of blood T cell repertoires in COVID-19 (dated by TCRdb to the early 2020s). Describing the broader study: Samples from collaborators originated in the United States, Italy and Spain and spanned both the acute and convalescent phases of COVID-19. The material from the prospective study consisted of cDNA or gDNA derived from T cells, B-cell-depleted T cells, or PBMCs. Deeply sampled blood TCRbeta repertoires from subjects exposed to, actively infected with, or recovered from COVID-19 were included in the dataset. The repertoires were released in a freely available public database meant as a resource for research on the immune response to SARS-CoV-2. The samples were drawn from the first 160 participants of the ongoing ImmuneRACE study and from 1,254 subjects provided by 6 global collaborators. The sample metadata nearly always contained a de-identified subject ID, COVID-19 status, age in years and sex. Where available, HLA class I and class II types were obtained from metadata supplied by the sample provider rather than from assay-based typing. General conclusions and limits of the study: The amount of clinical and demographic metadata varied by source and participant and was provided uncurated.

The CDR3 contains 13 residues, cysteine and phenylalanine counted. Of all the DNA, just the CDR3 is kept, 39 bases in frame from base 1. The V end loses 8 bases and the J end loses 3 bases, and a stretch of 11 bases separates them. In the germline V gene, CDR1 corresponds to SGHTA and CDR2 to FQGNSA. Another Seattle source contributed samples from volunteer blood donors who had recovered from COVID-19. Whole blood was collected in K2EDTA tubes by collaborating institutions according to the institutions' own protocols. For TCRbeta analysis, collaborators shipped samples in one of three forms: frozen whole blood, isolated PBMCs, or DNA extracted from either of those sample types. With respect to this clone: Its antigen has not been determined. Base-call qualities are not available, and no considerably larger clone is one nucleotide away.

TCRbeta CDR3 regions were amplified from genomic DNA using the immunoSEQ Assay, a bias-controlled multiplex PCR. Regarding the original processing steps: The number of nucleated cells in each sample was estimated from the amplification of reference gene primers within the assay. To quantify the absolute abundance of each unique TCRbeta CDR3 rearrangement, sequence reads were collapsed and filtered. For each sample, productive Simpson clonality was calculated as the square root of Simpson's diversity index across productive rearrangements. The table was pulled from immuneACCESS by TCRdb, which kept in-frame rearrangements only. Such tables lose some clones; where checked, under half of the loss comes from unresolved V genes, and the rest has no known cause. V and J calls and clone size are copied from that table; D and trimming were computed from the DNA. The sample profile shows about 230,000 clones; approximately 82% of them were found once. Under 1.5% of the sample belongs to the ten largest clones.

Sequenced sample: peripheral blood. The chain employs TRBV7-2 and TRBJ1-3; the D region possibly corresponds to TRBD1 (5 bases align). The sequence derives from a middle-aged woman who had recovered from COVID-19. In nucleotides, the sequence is TGTGCCAGCTCGCGGACAAATGGAAACACCATATATTTT. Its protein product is CASSRTNGNTIYF.